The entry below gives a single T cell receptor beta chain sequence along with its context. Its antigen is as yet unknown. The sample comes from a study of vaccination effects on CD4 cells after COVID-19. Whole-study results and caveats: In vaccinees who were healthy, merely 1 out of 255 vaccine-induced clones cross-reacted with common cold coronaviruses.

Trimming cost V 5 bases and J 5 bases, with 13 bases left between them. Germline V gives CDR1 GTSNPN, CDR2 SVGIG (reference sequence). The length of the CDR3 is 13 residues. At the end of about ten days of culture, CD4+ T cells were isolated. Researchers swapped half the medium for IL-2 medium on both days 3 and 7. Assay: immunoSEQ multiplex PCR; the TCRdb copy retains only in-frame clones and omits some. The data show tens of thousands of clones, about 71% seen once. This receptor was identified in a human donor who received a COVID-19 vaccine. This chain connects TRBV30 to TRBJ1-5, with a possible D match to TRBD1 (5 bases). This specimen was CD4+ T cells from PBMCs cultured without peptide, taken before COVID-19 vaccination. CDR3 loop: CAWSSRDDQPQHF. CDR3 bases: TGTGCCTGGTCCAGCCGGGACGATCAGCCCCAGCATTTT.